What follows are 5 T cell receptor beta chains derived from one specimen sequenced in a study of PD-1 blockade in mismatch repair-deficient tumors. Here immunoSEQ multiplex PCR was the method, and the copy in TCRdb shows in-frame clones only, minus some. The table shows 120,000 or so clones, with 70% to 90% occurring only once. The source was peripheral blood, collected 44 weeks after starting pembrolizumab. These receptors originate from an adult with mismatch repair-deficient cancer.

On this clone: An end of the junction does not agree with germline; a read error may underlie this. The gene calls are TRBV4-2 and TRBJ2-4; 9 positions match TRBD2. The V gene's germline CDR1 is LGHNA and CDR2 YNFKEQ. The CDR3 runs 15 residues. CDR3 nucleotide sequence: TGTGCCAGCAGCCAAGTAGCGGGAGCCCAAAACATTCAGTACTTC. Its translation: CASSQVAGAQNIQYF.

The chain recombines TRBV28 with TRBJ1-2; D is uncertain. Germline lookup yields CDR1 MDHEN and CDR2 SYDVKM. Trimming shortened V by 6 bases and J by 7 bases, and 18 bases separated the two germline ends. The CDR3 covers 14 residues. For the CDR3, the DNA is TGTGCCAGCAGCCCAAGTGACCCCCGTTTTGGCTACACCTTC. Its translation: CASSPSDPRFGYTF.

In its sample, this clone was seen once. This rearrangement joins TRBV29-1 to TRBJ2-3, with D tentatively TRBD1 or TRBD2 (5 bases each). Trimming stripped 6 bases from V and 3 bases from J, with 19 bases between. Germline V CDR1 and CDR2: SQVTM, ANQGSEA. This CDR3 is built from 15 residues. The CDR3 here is CSVPGAGRYTDTQYF. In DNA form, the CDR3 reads TGCAGCGTCCCCGGGGCGGGTCGGTATACAGATACGCAGTATTTT.

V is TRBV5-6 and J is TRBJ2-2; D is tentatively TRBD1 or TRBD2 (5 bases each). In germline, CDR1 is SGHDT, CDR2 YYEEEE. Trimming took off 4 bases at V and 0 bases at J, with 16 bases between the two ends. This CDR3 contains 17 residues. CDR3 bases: TGTGCCAGCAGCATATTGGGACGCGGATCGAACACCGGGGAGCTGTTTTTT. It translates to CASSILGRGSNTGELFF.

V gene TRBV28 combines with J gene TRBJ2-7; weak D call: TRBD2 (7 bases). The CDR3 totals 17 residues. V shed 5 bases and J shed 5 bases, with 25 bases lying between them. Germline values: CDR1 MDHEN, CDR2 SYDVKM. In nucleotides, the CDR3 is TGTGCCAGCAGTGCCCGGGTTGGGGGGGCGCTTCGGCACGAGCAGTACTTC. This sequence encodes CASSARVGGALRHEQYF.